The T cell receptor beta chain under discussion was sequenced for a study of blood T cell repertoires in COVID-19. Across the whole study: Samples taken during acute and convalescent COVID-19 were collected in the United States, Italy and Spain. The cDNA or gDNA used as material had been derived from T cells, B-cell-depleted T cells, or PBMCs.

As handled by the study authors: From reference gene primer amplification, estimates of nucleated cell counts were derived. Assay: immunoSEQ multiplex PCR; the TCRdb copy retains only in-frame clones and omits some. V, J and clone size derive from that table, while D and trimming were established from the DNA sequence. The sample lists tens of thousands of clones; 80% to 90% were seen once. This CDR3 has 15 residues. CDR1 and CDR2 from the germline V gene are KGHSH and LQKENI. V shed 4 bases, J shed 1 base, and the junction held 4 bases outside the gene matches. The TCR sequence derives from a middle-aged man with acute or convalescent COVID-19. V usage is TRBV18 and J usage is TRBJ2-5; 9 bases line up with TRBD2. The sample consisted of peripheral blood. The DNA of the CDR3 is TGTGCCAGCTCACTCCGACTAGCGGTCCAAGAGACCCAGTACTTC. Translation gives CASSLRLAVQETQYF. Full variable domain (remainder filled in from reference TRBV18 and TRBJ2-5): NAGVMQNPRHLVRRRGQEARLRCSPMKGHSHVYWYRQLPEEGLKFMVYLQKENIIDESGMPKERFSAEFPKEGPSILRIQQVVRGDSAAYFCASSLRLAVQETQYFGPGTRLLVL.